This T cell receptor (beta chain) was profiled in a study of T cells in Graves' hyperthyroidism and ophthalmopathy. Diagnostic assessment was based on clinical symptoms, serum thyroxine and TRAb, thyroid ultrasound and orbital computed tomography. Fresh peripheral blood, 8 to 10 ml, was the source of the PBMCs. What was amplified from RNA transcripts were TCR beta CDR3 regions. With the HTBI primer set, the TCR CDR3 went through a first round of RT-PCR. TCRdb analysed the multiplex PCR reads with MiXCR anew, one entry per CDR3 protein. Of 220,000 or so distinct CDR3 sequences detected, about a sixth appear once; the ten largest clones hold around 30%. The CDR3 has 16 amino acids. After removal of 4 bases from V and 5 bases from J, the junction contained 8 bases not matched to a gene. Germline lookup yields CDR1 MDHEN and CDR2 SYDVKM.

Sequenced material: blood. The sequence derives from a woman between 18 and 29 years old with Graves' ophthalmopathy. The chain links TRBV28 to TRBJ1-5; 10 positions match TRBD1. In nucleotides, the CDR3 is TGTGCCAGCAGTTCTCTCGGGACAGGGGATCATCAGCCCCAGCATTTT. Protein: CASSSLGTGDHQPQHF. The full variable domain, rest sourced from reference TRBV28 and TRBJ1-5, is DVKVTQSSRYLVKRTGEKVFLECVQDMDHENMFWYRQDPGLGLRLIYFSYDVKMKEKGDIPEGYSVSREKKERFSLILESASTNQTSMYLCASSSLGTGDHQPQHFGDGTRLSIL.